These T cell receptor beta chains were read from a single sample in a study of blood T cell repertoires in COVID-19. Sequencing was performed with immunoSEQ multiplex PCR; in TCRdb, only in-frame clones are kept and a portion is missing. The table lists tens of thousands of clones, 65% to 80% of them singletons. The sequenced sample consisted of peripheral blood. Receptors originate from a human donor with active or convalescent COVID-19. The donor label of this sample is uncertain. CDR3s include the opening cysteine and the closing phenylalanine or tryptophan. Fields, in order: D gene, V gene, J gene, clone size, CDR3 protein, CDR3 DNA. A D gene is named only where the DNA matches it firmly. The size field is filled for only some rows; it gives once, few, many or a size class.

d_call: -
v_call: TRBV19
j_call: TRBJ1-1
clone_size: -
cdr3_aa: CASSINQPAVSTEAFF
cdr3_nt: TGTGCCAGTAGTATCAACCAACCCGCGGTGAGCACTGAAGCTTTCTTT

d_call: TRBD2
v_call: TRBV6-5
j_call: TRBJ2-3
clone_size: -
cdr3_aa: CASSYSRGREADTQYF
cdr3_nt: TGTGCCAGCAGTTACTCCCGCGGGAGGGAGGCAGATACGCAGTATTTT

d_call: -
v_call: TRBV7-8
j_call: TRBJ2-5
clone_size: -
cdr3_aa: CASTPAGLRRTQYF
cdr3_nt: TGTGCCAGCACTCCGGCGGGACTGAGGCGGACCCAGTACTTC

d_call: TRBD1
v_call: TRBV16
j_call: TRBJ1-3
clone_size: -
cdr3_aa: CASSDIGQGLSGNTIYF
cdr3_nt: TGTGCCAGCAGCGACATAGGACAGGGTCTCTCTGGAAACACCATATATTTT

d_call: -
v_call: TRBV5-4
j_call: TRBJ2-7
clone_size: -
cdr3_aa: CASSFPSTGNYEQYF
cdr3_nt: TGTGCCAGCAGCTTTCCTAGTACAGGTAACTACGAGCAGTACTTC

d_call: TRBD1
v_call: TRBV11-2
j_call: TRBJ1-1
clone_size: few
cdr3_aa: CASSLRSRGTMNTEAFF
cdr3_nt: TGTGCCAGCAGCTTAAGGTCCAGGGGGACCATGAACACTGAAGCTTTCTTT

d_call: -
v_call: TRBV18
j_call: TRBJ1-6
clone_size: -
cdr3_aa: CASSPGEARGGSPLHF
cdr3_nt: TGTGCCAGCTCACCTGGGGAGGCACGGGGAGGCTCACCCCTCCACTTT

d_call: TRBD1
v_call: TRBV5-8
j_call: TRBJ2-1
clone_size: -
cdr3_aa: CASSLGLDRDRGEQFF
cdr3_nt: TGTGCCAGCAGCTTGGGCCTGGACAGGGATCGCGGTGAGCAGTTCTTC

d_call: TRBD1
v_call: TRBV2
j_call: TRBJ2-3
clone_size: -
cdr3_aa: CASSEALLRTGSTDTQYF
cdr3_nt: TGTGCCAGCAGTGAAGCGCTTCTCCGGACAGGTAGCACAGATACGCAGTATTTT

d_call: TRBD2
v_call: TRBV19
j_call: TRBJ2-7
clone_size: -
cdr3_aa: CASSTRTSGSYEQYF
cdr3_nt: TGTGCCAGTAGTACTCGGACTAGCGGGTCCTACGAGCAGTACTTC

d_call: -
v_call: TRBV5-1
j_call: TRBJ1-2
clone_size: -
cdr3_aa: CASSLAGVEGGYTF
cdr3_nt: TGCGCCAGCAGCTTGGCTGGGGTGGAGGGTGGCTACACCTTC

d_call: -
v_call: TRBV21-1
j_call: TRBJ2-7
clone_size: -
cdr3_aa: CASSNVPGDGEQYF
cdr3_nt: TGTGCCAGCAGCAATGTCCCAGGGGATGGGGAGCAGTACTTC

d_call: TRBD2
v_call: TRBV6-1
j_call: TRBJ2-3
clone_size: -
cdr3_aa: CASSELIAGSTDTQYF
cdr3_nt: TGTGCCAGCAGTGAATTGATAGCGGGAAGCACAGATACGCAGTATTTT

d_call: TRBD1
v_call: TRBV6-6
j_call: TRBJ1-5
clone_size: -
cdr3_aa: CASSFRQGGDQPQHF
cdr3_nt: TGTGCCAGCAGTTTCAGACAGGGCGGTGATCAGCCCCAGCATTTT

d_call: -
v_call: TRBV9
j_call: TRBJ1-4
clone_size: -
cdr3_aa: CASSGGGLNEKLFF
cdr3_nt: TGTGCCAGCAGCGGCGGGGGGCTTAATGAAAAACTGTTTTTT

d_call: TRBD2
v_call: TRBV5-1
j_call: TRBJ2-3
clone_size: -
cdr3_aa: CASSLGVAGGTNTQYF
cdr3_nt: TGCGCCAGCAGCTTGGGGGTAGCGGGAGGAACGAATACGCAGTATTTT

d_call: -
v_call: TRBV5-6
j_call: TRBJ1-5
clone_size: -
cdr3_aa: CASSPYRAHQPQHF
cdr3_nt: TGTGCCAGCAGCCCGTACAGGGCGCATCAGCCCCAGCATTTT

d_call: -
v_call: TRBV9
j_call: TRBJ2-5
clone_size: -
cdr3_aa: CASSVGGFQETQYF
cdr3_nt: TGTGCCAGCAGCGTAGGCGGGTTCCAAGAGACCCAGTACTTC

d_call: -
v_call: TRBV21-1
j_call: TRBJ2-7
clone_size: -
cdr3_aa: CASRDNSYEQYF
cdr3_nt: TGTGCCAGCAGGGACAACTCCTACGAGCAGTACTTC

d_call: -
v_call: TRBV30
j_call: TRBJ1-1
clone_size: -
cdr3_aa: CAWAGATEAFF
cdr3_nt: TGTGCCTGGGCAGGGGCTACTGAAGCTTTCTTT

d_call: -
v_call: TRBV3-1/TRBV3-2
j_call: TRBJ1-1
clone_size: once
cdr3_aa: CASREGSSNTEAFF
cdr3_nt: TGTGCCAGCAGGGAAGGGAGTTCGAACACTGAAGCTTTCTTT

d_call: -
v_call: TRBV27
j_call: TRBJ1-2
clone_size: few
cdr3_aa: CASSLDQGLYGYTF
cdr3_nt: TGTGCCAGCAGTTTAGATCAGGGGCTCTATGGCTACACCTTC

d_call: TRBD1
v_call: TRBV15
j_call: TRBJ1-4
clone_size: -
cdr3_aa: CATSTRRGRDEKLFF
cdr3_nt: TGTGCCACCAGCACCCGAAGGGGGCGCGACGAAAAACTGTTTTTT

d_call: TRBD1
v_call: TRBV25-1
j_call: TRBJ1-2
clone_size: -
cdr3_aa: CASSDHRQGAGYTF
cdr3_nt: TGTGCCAGCAGTGACCACAGACAGGGGGCTGGCTACACCTTC

d_call: TRBD2
v_call: TRBV3-1/TRBV3-2
j_call: TRBJ2-1
clone_size: -
cdr3_aa: CASSETSGRSDEQFF
cdr3_nt: TGTGCCAGCAGCGAGACTAGCGGGCGGTCCGATGAGCAGTTCTTC

d_call: -
v_call: TRBV27
j_call: TRBJ1-6
clone_size: -
cdr3_aa: CASSLDRGEVGSPLHF
cdr3_nt: TGTGCCAGCAGTTTAGACCGGGGAGAGGTCGGATCACCCCTCCACTTT

d_call: TRBD1
v_call: TRBV6-6
j_call: TRBJ2-6
clone_size: -
cdr3_aa: CAIQRTGATGANVLTF
cdr3_nt: TGTGCCATCCAGCGGACAGGGGCAACTGGGGCCAACGTCCTGACTTTC

d_call: -
v_call: TRBV3-1/TRBV3-2
j_call: TRBJ1-2
clone_size: -
cdr3_aa: CASSQEAGGDGYTF
cdr3_nt: TGTGCCAGCAGCCAAGAGGCAGGAGGCGATGGCTACACCTTC

d_call: -
v_call: TRBV9
j_call: TRBJ1-1
clone_size: few
cdr3_aa: CASSVEPTGLLMNTEAFF
cdr3_nt: TGTGCCAGCAGCGTGGAGCCGACAGGCCTATTGATGAACACTGAAGCTTTCTTT

d_call: TRBD2
v_call: TRBV4-3
j_call: TRBJ2-1
clone_size: -
cdr3_aa: CASTSGLAEYNEQFF
cdr3_nt: TGCGCCAGCACAAGTGGGCTAGCGGAATACAATGAGCAGTTCTTC

d_call: -
v_call: TRBV24-1
j_call: TRBJ2-7
clone_size: -
cdr3_aa: CATSDYGDEQYF
cdr3_nt: TGTGCCACCAGTGATTACGGAGACGAGCAGTACTTC

d_call: -
v_call: TRBV7-8
j_call: TRBJ2-7
clone_size: -
cdr3_aa: CASSWRLGGYEQYF
cdr3_nt: TGTGCCAGCAGCTGGCGCCTCGGCGGGTACGAGCAGTACTTC

d_call: -
v_call: TRBV29-1
j_call: TRBJ2-1
clone_size: -
cdr3_aa: CSVSPGLLYNEQFF
cdr3_nt: TGCAGCGTTTCGCCGGGACTCCTCTACAATGAGCAGTTCTTC

d_call: TRBD2
v_call: TRBV9
j_call: TRBJ2-7
clone_size: -
cdr3_aa: CASSPKRLAGDEQYF
cdr3_nt: TGTGCCAGCAGCCCAAAACGACTAGCGGGAGATGAGCAGTACTTC

d_call: TRBD2
v_call: TRBV14
j_call: TRBJ2-3
clone_size: -
cdr3_aa: CASSRGLADTQYF
cdr3_nt: TGTGCCAGCAGCCGTGGACTAGCAGATACGCAGTATTTT

d_call: -
v_call: TRBV5-1
j_call: TRBJ2-1
clone_size: -
cdr3_aa: CASSLALGHYNEQFF
cdr3_nt: TGCGCCAGCAGCTTGGCCCTGGGGCACTACAATGAGCAGTTCTTC

d_call: -
v_call: TRBV9
j_call: TRBJ1-1
clone_size: -
cdr3_aa: CASSVGMYLAGGANTEAFF
cdr3_nt: TGTGCCAGCAGCGTCGGGATGTATCTCGCCGGAGGGGCAAACACTGAAGCTTTCTTT

d_call: -
v_call: TRBV7-8
j_call: TRBJ1-4
clone_size: -
cdr3_aa: CASSRRRTLNEKLFF
cdr3_nt: TGTGCCAGCAGCCGAAGAAGGACACTGAATGAAAAACTGTTTTTT

d_call: TRBD1
v_call: TRBV6-6
j_call: TRBJ1-6
clone_size: -
cdr3_aa: CASRLDGQGNSPLHF
cdr3_nt: TGTGCCAGCAGACTCGACGGACAGGGGAATTCACCCCTCCACTTT

d_call: TRBD1
v_call: TRBV19
j_call: TRBJ1-2
clone_size: -
cdr3_aa: CASSLPQGAGYTF
cdr3_nt: TGTGCCAGTAGCCTGCCGCAGGGGGCTGGCTACACCTTC

d_call: TRBD2
v_call: TRBV5-4
j_call: TRBJ2-5
clone_size: -
cdr3_aa: CASSLLAGVGETQYF
cdr3_nt: TGTGCCAGCAGCTTACTAGCGGGAGTGGGGGAGACCCAGTACTTC

d_call: TRBD1
v_call: TRBV5-1
j_call: TRBJ2-1
clone_size: -
cdr3_aa: CASSPGTGGLEQFF
cdr3_nt: TGCGCCAGCAGCCCTGGGACAGGGGGCCTAGAGCAGTTCTTC

d_call: -
v_call: TRBV7-2
j_call: TRBJ2-1
clone_size: -
cdr3_aa: CASSLGARSVEQFF
cdr3_nt: TGTGCCAGCAGCTTAGGGGCCCGTAGCGTAGAGCAGTTCTTC

d_call: -
v_call: TRBV7-2
j_call: TRBJ2-2
clone_size: -
cdr3_aa: CASSTAGTTGELFF
cdr3_nt: TGTGCCAGCAGCACGGCGGGGACCACCGGGGAGCTGTTTTTT

d_call: TRBD2
v_call: TRBV28
j_call: TRBJ2-3
clone_size: -
cdr3_aa: CASSPSLAGLTDTQYF
cdr3_nt: TGTGCCAGCAGTCCCTCCCTAGCGGGCCTCACAGATACGCAGTATTTT

d_call: -
v_call: TRBV7-2
j_call: TRBJ1-5
clone_size: once
cdr3_aa: CASSLNQGHQPQHF
cdr3_nt: TGTGCCAGCAGCTTAAACCAGGGCCATCAGCCCCAGCATTTT